Listed below are T cell receptor beta chains from one sample, sequenced in a study of T cell responses to AZD1222 COVID-19 vaccine. Clones were sequenced by immunoSEQ multiplex PCR, and TCRdb holds only the in-frame ones, with some missing. Among some 100,000 clones listed, less than 90% were seen once. Here the sequenced sample was peripheral blood, taken on day 0 of AZD1222 vaccination. These receptors were taken from an adult in good health. The CDR3 runs from the conserved cysteine through the conserved F or W. D genes are given only for firm matches. Clone size is not always given. Where it is, it says once, few, many or a class for expanded clones.

v_call,clone_size,j_call,d_call,cdr3_aa,cdr3_nt
TRBV19,.,TRBJ1-1,TRBD1,CASSNQGVNTEAFF,TGTGCCAGTAGTAACCAGGGGGTGAACACTGAAGCTTTCTTT
TRBV10-1,.,TRBJ1-4,TRBD1,CASSGGQNNEKLFF,TGCGCCAGCAGTGGGGGACAGAATAATGAAAAACTGTTTTTT
TRBV7-8,once,TRBJ2-7,.,CASSSTGDDSYEQYF,TGTGCCAGCAGCTCGACAGGTGACGACTCCTACGAGCAGTACTTC
TRBV2,.,TRBJ2-1,.,CASSVLAARGNEQFF,TGTGCCAGCAGTGTCTTGGCCGCCAGGGGCAATGAGCAGTTCTTC
TRBV18,.,TRBJ1-1,.,CASSPGDIKAFF,TGTGCCAGCTCACCGGGGGACATCAAGGCTTTCTTT
TRBV12-3/TRBV12-4,.,TRBJ2-7,.,CASSLGRAKQYF,TGTGCCAGCAGTTTGGGCAGGGCTAAGCAGTACTTC
TRBV11-3,.,TRBJ1-3,TRBD1,CASSSGTAEGNTIYF,TGTGCCAGCAGCTCGGGGACAGCTGAAGGAAACACCATATATTTT
TRBV28,.,TRBJ2-7,TRBD2,CASSPPPGGGGEQYF,TGTGCCAGCAGCCCTCCTCCGGGGGGGGGCGGGGAGCAGTACTTC
TRBV3-1/TRBV3-2,.,TRBJ2-7,.,CASSQAWAVSYEQYF,TGTGCCAGCAGCCAAGCTTGGGCTGTCTCCTACGAGCAGTACTTC
TRBV5-4,.,TRBJ1-2,TRBD1,CASSRGQAGYTF,TGTGCCAGCAGTCGTGGACAGGCTGGCTACACCTTC